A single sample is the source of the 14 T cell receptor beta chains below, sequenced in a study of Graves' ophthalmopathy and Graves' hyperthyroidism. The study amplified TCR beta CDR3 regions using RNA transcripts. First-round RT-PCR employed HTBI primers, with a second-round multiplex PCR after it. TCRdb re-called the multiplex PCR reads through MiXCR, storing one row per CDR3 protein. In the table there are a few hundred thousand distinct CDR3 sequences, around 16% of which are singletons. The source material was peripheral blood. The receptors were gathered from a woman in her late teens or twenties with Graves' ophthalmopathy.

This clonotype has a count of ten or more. CDR3 in DNA: TGTGCCAGCAGTGGTATGGTCGAGCAGTACTTC. Its translation: CASSGMVEQYF. The V call is TRBV12-3 or TRBV12-4, the J call TRBJ2-7; D unresolved. The CDR3 is 11 residues long. The germline V and J ends were trimmed by 5 bases and 6 bases, with 8 bases remaining between them.

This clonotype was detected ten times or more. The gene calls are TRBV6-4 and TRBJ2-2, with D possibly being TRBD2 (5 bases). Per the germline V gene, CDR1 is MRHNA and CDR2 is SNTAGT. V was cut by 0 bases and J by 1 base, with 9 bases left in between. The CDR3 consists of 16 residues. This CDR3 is CASSDSLRENTGELFF. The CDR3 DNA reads TGTGCCAGCAGTGACTCTTTACGGGAGAACACCGGGGAGCTGTTTTTT.

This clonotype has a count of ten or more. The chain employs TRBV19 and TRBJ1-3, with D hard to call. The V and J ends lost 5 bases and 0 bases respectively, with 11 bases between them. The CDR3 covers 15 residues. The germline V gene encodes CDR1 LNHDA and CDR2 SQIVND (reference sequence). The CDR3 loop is CASSGRTYSGNTIYF. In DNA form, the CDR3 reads TGTGCCAGTAGTGGCCGGACCTACTCTGGAAACACCATATATTTT.

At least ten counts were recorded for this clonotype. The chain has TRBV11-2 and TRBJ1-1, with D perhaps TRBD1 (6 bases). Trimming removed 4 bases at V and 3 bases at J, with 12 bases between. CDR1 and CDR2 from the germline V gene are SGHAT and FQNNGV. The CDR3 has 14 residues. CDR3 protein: CASSSLTGYTEAFF. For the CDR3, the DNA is TGTGCCAGCAGCTCTCTGACAGGCTACACTGAAGCTTTCTTT.

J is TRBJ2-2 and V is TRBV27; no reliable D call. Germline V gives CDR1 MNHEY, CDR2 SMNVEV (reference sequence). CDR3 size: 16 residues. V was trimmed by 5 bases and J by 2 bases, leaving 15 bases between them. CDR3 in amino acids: CASSRRSLRNTGELFF. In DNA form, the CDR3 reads TGTGCCAGCAGTCGCAGATCCCTCCGCAACACCGGGGAGCTGTTTTTT.

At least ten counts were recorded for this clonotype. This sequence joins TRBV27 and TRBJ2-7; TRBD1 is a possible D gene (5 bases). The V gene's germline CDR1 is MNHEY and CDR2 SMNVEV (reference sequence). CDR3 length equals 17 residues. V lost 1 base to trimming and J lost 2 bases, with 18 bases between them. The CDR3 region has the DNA TGTGCCAGCAGTTTATATGCCGGGCAGGGAAGCCCCTACGAGCAGTACTTC. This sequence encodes CASSLYAGQGSPYEQYF.

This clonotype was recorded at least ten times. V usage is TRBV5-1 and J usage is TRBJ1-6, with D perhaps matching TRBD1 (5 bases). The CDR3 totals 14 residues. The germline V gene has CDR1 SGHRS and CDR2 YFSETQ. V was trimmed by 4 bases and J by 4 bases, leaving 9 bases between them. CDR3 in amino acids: CASSQGRYNSPLHF. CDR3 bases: TGCGCCAGCAGCCAGGGACGGTATAATTCACCCCTCCACTTT.

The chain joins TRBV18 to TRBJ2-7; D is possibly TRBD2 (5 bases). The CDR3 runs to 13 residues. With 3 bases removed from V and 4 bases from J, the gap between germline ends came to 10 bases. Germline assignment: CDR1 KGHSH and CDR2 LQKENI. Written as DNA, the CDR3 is TGTGCCAGCTCACCCGGATCGGGATACGAGCAGTACTTC. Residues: CASSPGSGYEQYF.

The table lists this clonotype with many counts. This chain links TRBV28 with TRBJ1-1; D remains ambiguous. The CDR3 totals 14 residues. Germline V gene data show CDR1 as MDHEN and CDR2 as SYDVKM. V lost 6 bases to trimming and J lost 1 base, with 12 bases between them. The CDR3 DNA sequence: TGTGCCAGCAGGGAACCCACAAGGAACACTGAAGCTTTCTTT. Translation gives CASREPTRNTEAFF. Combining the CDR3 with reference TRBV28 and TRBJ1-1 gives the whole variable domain DVKVTQSSRYLVKRTGEKVFLECVQDMDHENMFWYRQDPGLGLRLIYFSYDVKMKEKGDIPEGYSVSREKKERFSLILESASTNQTSMYLCASREPTRNTEAFFGQGTRLTVV.

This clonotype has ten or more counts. Written as DNA, the CDR3 is TGTGCCAGCACCGAACGAGGAGGGGCCAAAAACATTCAGTACTTC. This translates into CASTERGGAKNIQYF. This chain joins TRBV6-2 or TRBV6-3 and TRBJ2-4, with a possible D match to TRBD2 (6 bases). V was trimmed by 7 bases and J by 1 base, leaving 14 bases between them. Germline V gene data show CDR1 as MNHEY and CDR2 as SVGEGT. This CDR3 is 15 amino acids long.

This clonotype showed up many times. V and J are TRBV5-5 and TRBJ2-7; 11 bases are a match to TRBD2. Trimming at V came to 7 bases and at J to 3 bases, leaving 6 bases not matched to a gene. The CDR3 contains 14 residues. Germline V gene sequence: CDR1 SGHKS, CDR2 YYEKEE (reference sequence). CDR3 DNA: TGTGCCAGCTCGACTAGCGGGACGATCTACGAGCAGTACTTC. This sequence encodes CASSTSGTIYEQYF.

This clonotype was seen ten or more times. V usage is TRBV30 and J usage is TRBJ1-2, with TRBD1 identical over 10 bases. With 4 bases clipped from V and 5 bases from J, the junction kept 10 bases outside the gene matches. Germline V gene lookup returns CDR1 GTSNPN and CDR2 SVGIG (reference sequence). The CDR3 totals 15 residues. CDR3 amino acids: CAWKMGDRGGYGYTF. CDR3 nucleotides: TGTGCCTGGAAAATGGGGGACAGGGGCGGATATGGCTACACCTTC.

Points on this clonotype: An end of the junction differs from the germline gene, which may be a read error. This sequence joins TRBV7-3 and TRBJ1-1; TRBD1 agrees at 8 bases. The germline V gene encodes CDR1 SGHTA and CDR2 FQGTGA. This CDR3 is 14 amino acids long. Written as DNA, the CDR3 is TGTGCCAGCAGCCCAGGGGGCGTGAACGCTGAAGCTTTCTTT. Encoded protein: CASSPGGVNAEAFF. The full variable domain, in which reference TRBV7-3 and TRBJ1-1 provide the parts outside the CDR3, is GAGVSQTPSNKVTEKGKYVELRCDPISGHTALYWYRQSLGQGPEFLIYFQGTGAADDSGLPNDRFFAVRPEGSVSTLKIQRTERGDSAVYLCASSPGGVNAEAFFGQGTRLTVV.

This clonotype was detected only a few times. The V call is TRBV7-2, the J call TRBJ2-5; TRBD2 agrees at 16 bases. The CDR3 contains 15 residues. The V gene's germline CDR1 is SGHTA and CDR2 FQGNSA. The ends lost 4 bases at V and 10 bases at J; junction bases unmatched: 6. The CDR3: CASSSGLAGGVGQYF. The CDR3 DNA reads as TGTGCCAGCAGCTCGGGACTAGCGGGAGGGGTCGGCCAGTACTTC.